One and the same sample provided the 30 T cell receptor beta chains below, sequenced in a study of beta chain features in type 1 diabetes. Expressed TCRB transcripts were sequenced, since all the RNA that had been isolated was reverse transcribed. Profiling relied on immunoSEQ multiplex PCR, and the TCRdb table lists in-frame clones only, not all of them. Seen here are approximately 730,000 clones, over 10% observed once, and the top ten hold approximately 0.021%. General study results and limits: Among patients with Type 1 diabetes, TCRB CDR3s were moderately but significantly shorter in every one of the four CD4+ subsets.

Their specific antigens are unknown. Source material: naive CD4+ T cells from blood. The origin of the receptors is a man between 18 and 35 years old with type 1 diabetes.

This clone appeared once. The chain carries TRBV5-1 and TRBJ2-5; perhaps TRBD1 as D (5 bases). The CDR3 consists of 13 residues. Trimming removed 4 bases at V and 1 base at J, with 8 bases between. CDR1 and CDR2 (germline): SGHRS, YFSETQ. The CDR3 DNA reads TGCGCCAGCAGCATCGACAGCCAAGAGACCCAGTACTTC. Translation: CASSIDSQETQYF. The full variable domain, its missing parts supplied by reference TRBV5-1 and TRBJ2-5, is KAGVTQTPRYLIKTRGQQVTLSCSPISGHRSVSWYQQTPGQGLQFLFEYFSETQRNKGNFPGRFSGRQFSNSRSEMNVSTLELGDSALYLCASSIDSQETQYFGPGTRLLVL.

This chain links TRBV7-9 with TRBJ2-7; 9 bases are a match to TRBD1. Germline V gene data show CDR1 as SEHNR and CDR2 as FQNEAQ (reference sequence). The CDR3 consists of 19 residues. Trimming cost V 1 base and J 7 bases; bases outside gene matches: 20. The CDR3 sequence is CASSLGWIPDRGLPTEQYF. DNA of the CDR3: TGTGCCAGCAGCTTAGGTTGGATTCCGGACAGGGGTCTCCCCACGGAGCAGTACTTC.

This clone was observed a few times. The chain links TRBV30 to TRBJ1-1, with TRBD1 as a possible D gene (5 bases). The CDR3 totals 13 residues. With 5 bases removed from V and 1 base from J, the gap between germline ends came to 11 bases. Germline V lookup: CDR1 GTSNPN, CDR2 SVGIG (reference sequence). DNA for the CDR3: TGTGCCTGGGGGGGTCGGACGAACACTGAAGCTTTCTTT. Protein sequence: CAWGGRTNTEAFF.

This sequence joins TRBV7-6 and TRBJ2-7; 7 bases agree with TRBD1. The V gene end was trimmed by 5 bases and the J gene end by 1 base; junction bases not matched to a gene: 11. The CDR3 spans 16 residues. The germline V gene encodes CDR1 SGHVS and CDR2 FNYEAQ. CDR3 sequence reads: CASSPLAGDSSYEQYF. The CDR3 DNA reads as TGTGCCAGCAGCCCTCTGGCAGGGGACAGTTCCTACGAGCAGTACTTC.

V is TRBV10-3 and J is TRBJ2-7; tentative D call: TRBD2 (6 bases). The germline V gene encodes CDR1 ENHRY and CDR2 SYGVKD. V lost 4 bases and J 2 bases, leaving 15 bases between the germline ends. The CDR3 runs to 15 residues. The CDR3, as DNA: TGTGCCATCAGTGGGAGGGGACCCGGGACCTACGAGCAGTACTTC. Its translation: CAISGRGPGTYEQYF.

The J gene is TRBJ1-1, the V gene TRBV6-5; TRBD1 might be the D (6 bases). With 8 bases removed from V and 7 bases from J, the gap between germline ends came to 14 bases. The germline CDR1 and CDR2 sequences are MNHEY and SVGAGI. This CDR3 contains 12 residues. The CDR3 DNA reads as TGTGCCAGCTTCGTGGGAGGGGGTGAAGCTTTCTTT. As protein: CASFVGGGEAFF.

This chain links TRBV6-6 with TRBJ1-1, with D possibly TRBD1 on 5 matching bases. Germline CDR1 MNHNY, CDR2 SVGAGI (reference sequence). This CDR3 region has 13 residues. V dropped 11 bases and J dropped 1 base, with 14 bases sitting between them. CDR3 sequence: CAASRDPNTEAFF. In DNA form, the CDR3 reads TGTGCCGCCTCCCGGGACCCGAACACTGAAGCTTTCTTT.

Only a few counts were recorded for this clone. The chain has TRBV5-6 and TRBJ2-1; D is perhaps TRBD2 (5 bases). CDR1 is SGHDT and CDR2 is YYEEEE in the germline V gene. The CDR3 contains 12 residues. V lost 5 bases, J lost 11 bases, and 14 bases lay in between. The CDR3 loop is CASRYREGQQFF. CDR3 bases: TGTGCCAGCAGATACCGGGAAGGACAGCAGTTCTTC.

Written as DNA, the CDR3 is TGTGCCAGCAGCTTATCGAAACAGGGGGCAGGCAATCAGCCCCAGCATTTT. This encodes CASSLSKQGAGNQPQHF. This chain joins TRBV11-2 and TRBJ1-5, with 9 bases lining up with TRBD1. Looked up from germline, CDR1 is SGHAT and CDR2 is FQNNGV. The CDR3 runs to 17 residues. J was trimmed by 2 bases and V by 2 bases; bases with no gene match: 7.

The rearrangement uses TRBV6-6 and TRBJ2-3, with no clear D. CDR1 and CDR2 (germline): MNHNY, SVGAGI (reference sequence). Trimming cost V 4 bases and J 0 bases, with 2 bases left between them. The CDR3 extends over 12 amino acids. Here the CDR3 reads CASSLSTDTQYF. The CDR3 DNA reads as TGTGCCAGCAGTTTAAGCACAGATACGCAGTATTTT.

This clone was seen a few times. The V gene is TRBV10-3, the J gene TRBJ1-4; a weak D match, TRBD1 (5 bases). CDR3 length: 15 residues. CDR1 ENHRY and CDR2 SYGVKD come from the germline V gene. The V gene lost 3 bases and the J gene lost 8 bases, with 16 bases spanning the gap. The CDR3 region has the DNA TGTGCCATCAGTGATTCGAGGGGCGCGGGAGAAAAACTGTTTTTT. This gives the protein CAISDSRGAGEKLFF.

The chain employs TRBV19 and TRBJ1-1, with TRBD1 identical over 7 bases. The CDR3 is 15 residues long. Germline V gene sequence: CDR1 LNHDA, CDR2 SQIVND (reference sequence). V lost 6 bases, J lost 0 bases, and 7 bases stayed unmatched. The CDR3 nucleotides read TGTGCCAGTAGGCTAGACAGGGTCATGAACACTGAAGCTTTCTTT. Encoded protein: CASRLDRVMNTEAFF.

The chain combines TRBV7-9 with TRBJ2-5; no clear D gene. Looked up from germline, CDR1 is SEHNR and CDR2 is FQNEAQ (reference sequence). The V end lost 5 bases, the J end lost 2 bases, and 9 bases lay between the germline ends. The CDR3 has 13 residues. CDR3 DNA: TGTGCCAGCAGCCGGTTAGTGCAAGAGACCCAGTACTTC. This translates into CASSRLVQETQYF.

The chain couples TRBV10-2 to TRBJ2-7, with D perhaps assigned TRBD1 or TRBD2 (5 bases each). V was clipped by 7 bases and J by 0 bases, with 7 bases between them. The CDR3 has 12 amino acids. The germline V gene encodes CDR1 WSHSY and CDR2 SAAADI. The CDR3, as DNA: TGCGCCAGCATGAGGGGCTCCTACGAGCAGTACTTC. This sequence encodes CASMRGSYEQYF.

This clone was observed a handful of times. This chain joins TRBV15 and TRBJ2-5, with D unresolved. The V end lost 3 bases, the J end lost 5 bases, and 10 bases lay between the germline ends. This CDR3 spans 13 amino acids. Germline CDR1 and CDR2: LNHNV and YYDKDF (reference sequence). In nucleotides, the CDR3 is TGTGCCACCAGCAGCGGCCCTGGGGAGACCCAGTACTTC. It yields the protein CATSSGPGETQYF.

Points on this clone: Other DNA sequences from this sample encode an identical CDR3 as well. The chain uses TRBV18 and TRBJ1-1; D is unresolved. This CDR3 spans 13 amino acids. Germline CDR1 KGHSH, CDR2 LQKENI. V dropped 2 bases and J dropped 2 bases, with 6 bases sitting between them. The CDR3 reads CASSPAVNTEAFF. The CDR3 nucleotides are TGTGCCAGCTCACCAGCAGTTAACACTGAAGCTTTCTTT. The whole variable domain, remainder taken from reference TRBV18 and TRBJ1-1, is NAGVMQNPRHLVRRRGQEARLRCSPMKGHSHVYWYRQLPEEGLKFMVYLQKENIIDESGMPKERFSAEFPKEGPSILRIQQVVRGDSAAYFCASSPAVNTEAFFGQGTRLTVV.

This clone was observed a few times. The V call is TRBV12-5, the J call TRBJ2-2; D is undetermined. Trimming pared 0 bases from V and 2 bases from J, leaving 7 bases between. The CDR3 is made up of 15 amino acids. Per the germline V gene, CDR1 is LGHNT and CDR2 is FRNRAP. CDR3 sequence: CASGLVVSNTGELFF. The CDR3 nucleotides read TGTGCTAGTGGTTTGGTAGTCTCCAACACCGGGGAGCTGTTTTTT.

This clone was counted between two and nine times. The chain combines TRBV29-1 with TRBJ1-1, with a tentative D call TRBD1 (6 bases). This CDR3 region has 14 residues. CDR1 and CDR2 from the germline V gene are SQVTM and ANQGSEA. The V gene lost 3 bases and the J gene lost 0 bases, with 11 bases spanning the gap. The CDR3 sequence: CSVERTVMNTEAFF. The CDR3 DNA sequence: TGCAGCGTTGAGAGGACAGTCATGAACACTGAAGCTTTCTTT.

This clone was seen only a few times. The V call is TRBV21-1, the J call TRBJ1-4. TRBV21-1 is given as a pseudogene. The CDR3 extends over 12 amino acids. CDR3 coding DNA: TGTGCCAGCAGCAAAGAGGATGAAAAACTGTTTTTT. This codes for CASSKEDEKLFF.

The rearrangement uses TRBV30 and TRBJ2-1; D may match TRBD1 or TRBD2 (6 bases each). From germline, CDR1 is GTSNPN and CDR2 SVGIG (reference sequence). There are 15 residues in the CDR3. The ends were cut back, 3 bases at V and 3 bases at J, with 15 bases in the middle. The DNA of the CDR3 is TGTGCCTGGAGGGACCCGGGGGCGAACTACAATGAGCAGTTCTTC. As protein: CAWRDPGANYNEQFF.

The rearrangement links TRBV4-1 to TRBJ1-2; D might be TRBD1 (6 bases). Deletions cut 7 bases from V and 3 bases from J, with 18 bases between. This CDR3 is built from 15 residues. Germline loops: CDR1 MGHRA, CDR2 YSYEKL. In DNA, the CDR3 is TGCGCCAGCACCCTAGAGAGGCAGGGGTACTATGGCTACACCTTC. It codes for CASTLERQGYYGYTF.

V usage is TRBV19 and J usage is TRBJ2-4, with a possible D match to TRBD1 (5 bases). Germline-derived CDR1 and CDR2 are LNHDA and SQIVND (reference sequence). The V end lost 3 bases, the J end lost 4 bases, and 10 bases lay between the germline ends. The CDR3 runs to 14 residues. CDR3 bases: TGTGCCAGTAGTATTCAGGGCACTAAAAACATTCAGTACTTC. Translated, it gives CASSIQGTKNIQYF.

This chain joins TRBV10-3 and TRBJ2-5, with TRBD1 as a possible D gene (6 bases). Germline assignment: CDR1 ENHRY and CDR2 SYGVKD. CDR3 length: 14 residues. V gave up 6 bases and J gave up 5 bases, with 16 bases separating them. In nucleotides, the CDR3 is TGTGCCATCAGACAGGGCAACCCGAGGGAGACCCAGTACTTC. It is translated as CAIRQGNPRETQYF.

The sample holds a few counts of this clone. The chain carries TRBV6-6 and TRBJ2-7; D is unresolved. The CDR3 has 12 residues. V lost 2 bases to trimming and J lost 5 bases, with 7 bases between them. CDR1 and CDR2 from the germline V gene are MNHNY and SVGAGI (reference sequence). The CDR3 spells CASSYAGDEQYF. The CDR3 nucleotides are TGTGCCAGCAGTTACGCAGGAGACGAGCAGTACTTC.

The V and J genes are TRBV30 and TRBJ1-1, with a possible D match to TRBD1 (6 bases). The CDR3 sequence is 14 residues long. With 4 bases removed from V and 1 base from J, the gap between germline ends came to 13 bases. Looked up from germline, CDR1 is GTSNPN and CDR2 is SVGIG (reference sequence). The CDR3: CAWNPQGGNTEAFF. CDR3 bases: TGTGCCTGGAACCCACAGGGTGGGAACACTGAAGCTTTCTTT.

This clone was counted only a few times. The CDR3 DNA reads as TGTGCCAGCAGCCTGTACTCATACGAGCAGTACTTC. Residues: CASSLYSYEQYF. V usage is TRBV5-6 and J usage is TRBJ2-7; the D is unclear. CDR3 length: 12 amino acids. Trimming stripped 4 bases from V and 4 bases from J, with 9 bases between. Germline lookup yields CDR1 SGHDT and CDR2 YYEEEE.

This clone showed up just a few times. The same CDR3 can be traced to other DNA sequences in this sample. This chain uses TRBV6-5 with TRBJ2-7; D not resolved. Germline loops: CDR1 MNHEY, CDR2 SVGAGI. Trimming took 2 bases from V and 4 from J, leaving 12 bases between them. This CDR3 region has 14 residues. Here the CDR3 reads CASSYSLGAYEQYF. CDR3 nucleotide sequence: TGTGCCAGCAGTTACAGCCTAGGCGCTTACGAGCAGTACTTC.

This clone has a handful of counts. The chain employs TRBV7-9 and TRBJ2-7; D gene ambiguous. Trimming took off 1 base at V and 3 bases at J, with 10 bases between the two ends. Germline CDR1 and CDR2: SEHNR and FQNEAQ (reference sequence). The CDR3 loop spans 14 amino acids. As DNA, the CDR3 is TGTGCCAGCAGCTTAGGGACCCTCAACTACGAGCAGTACTTC. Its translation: CASSLGTLNYEQYF.

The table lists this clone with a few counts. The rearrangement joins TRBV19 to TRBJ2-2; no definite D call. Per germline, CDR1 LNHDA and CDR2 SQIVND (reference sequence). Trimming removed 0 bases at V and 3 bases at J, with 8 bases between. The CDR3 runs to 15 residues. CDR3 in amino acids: CASSIDGRYTGELFF. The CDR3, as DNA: TGTGCCAGTAGTATAGATGGCAGATACACCGGGGAGCTGTTTTTT. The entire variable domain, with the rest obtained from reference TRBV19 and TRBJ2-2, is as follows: DGGITQSPKYLFRKEGQNVTLSCEQNLNHDAMYWYRQDPGQGLRLIYYSQIVNDFQKGDIAEGYSVSREKKESFPLTVTSAQKNPTAFYLCASSIDGRYTGELFFGEGSRLTVL.

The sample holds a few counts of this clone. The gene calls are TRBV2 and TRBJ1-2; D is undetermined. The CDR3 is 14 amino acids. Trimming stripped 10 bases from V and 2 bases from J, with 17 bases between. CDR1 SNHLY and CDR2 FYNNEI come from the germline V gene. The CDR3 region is CATHPDPANYGYTF. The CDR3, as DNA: TGTGCCACCCACCCGGATCCGGCGAACTATGGCTACACCTTC.